This T cell receptor beta chain originates from a study of CD8 T cells in ankylosing spondylitis. Study-wide results and limits: Typical of ankylosing spondylitis blood, it appeared, was a TCR beta motif of several highly homologous variants. Researchers reportedly found disease-linked clones significantly enriched in matched ankylosing spondylitis synovial fluid.

A note on this clonotype: The antigen is undetermined.

This CDR3 has 14 amino acids. V was clipped by 1 base and J by 5 bases, with 9 bases between them. Germline V lookup: CDR1 SGHRS, CDR2 YFSETQ. TCRdb independently ran MiXCR on the 5' RACE reads; one entry per CDR3 protein. This sample has 250,000 to 400,000 distinct CDR3 sequences, with around a tenth found just once. The source of this sequence is a female donor with ankylosing spondylitis or in good health (not recorded which). Sequences were obtained from blood, either unsorted or a sorted T cell fraction (not recorded which). The rearrangement links TRBV5-1 to TRBJ1-4; D unclear. The CDR3 region has the DNA TGCGCCAGCAGCTTGTTTACGTCAAATGAAAAACTGTTTTTT. It translates to CASSLFTSNEKLFF.